This TCR beta chain comes out of a study of shared clonotypes between healthy human individuals. Germline V gene lookup returns CDR1 MNHEY and CDR2 SMNVEV (reference sequence). This CDR3 comprises 14 residues. The junction had 3 bases not matched to a gene; V was cut back by 6 bases and J by 6 bases. Approximately 210 ng DNA, tens of thousands of T cell genomes, went into each sorted-subset replicate PCR. The repertoire was sequenced with immunoSEQ multiplex PCR; TCRdb's copy has only in-frame clones and lacks some. The repertoire holds a few million clones, with approximately 94% as singletons. Findings and limits, study-wide: Naive CD4 clonotypes overlapped across a handful of donors at about 5%.

With regard to this clone: As yet, its antigen is unknown. Additional DNA sequences in this sample encode the identical CDR3.

The TCR was taken from a man between 18 and 35 years old in good health. Sequencing was done on a sample of naive CD4+ T cells sorted from blood. Subset here: CD45RA+ positively selected. The chain links TRBV27 to TRBJ2-1; 12 nucleotides agree with TRBD2. The CDR3 coding sequence is TGTGCCAGCAGGACTAGCGGGGGAGGCAATGAGCAGTTCTTC. Translating gives CASRTSGGGNEQFF.